The 2 T cell receptor beta chains given below trace back to one sample, sequenced in a study of blood T cell repertoires in COVID-19. Libraries were prepared by immunoSEQ multiplex PCR; TCRdb keeps only in-frame clonotypes and omits some of them. The sample contains 40,000 to 50,000 clones, about nine tenths of which appear only once. Source material: peripheral blood. Source of these receptors: a man aged 45 to 65 with active COVID-19.

The chain has TRBV6-6 and TRBJ1-5, with unresolved D. Germline CDR1 and CDR2: MNHNY and SVGAGI (reference sequence). V was clipped by 5 bases and J by 9 bases, with 8 bases between them. The length of the CDR3 is 11 residues. In DNA form, the CDR3 reads TGTGCCAGCAGTCCTAGTCCGCCCCAGCATTTT. Translating it yields CASSPSPPQHF.

V gene TRBV6-5 combines with J gene TRBJ2-1, with a possible D match to TRBD1 (5 bases). Per the germline V gene, CDR1 is MNHEY and CDR2 is SVGAGI. The length of the CDR3 is 14 residues. Trimming removed 0 bases from V and 3 bases from J, with 6 bases in between. The CDR3 nucleotides are TGTGCCAGCAGTTACTCGACAGACTACAATGAGCAGTTCTTC. Protein: CASSYSTDYNEQFF.